The 8 T cell receptor beta chains listed next were all sequenced from one sample in a study of cytomegalovirus exposure and HLA in healthy donors. This PCR relied on a set of 60 Vbeta primers and 13 Jbeta primers. Produced via immunoSEQ multiplex PCR; TCRdb's table is partial and in-frame only. This table holds tens of thousands of clones. What was sequenced was PBMCs. The receptors originated from a woman aged 18-29 years in good health and CMV-seronegative.

The rearrangement links TRBV5-1 to TRBJ2-1, with 10 bases identical to TRBD2. Trimming removed 3 bases from V and 7 bases from J; junction bases left unmatched: 10. Looked up from germline, CDR1 is SGHRS and CDR2 is YFSETQ. The length of the CDR3 is 16 residues. The CDR3 nucleotides read TGCGCCAGCAGCTCCCAACCCCTAGCGGGGGATAATGAGCAGTTCTTC. Protein sequence: CASSSQPLAGDNEQFF.

CDR3 region: CASSYAARPSNQPQHF. CDR3 DNA sequence: TGTGCCAGCAGTTACGCGGCACGACCTAGCAATCAGCCCCAGCATTTT. V is TRBV6-6 and J is TRBJ1-5, with D uncertain. Germline V lookup: CDR1 MNHNY, CDR2 SVGAGI (reference sequence). V was clipped by 2 bases and J by 0 bases, with 11 bases between them. This CDR3 spans 16 amino acids.

This chain links TRBV15 with TRBJ1-6; 7 bases match TRBD1. Trimming took 1 base from V and 6 from J; bases not matched to a gene: 3. Germline loops: CDR1 LNHNV, CDR2 YYDKDF (reference sequence). The CDR3 contains 15 residues. CDR3 DNA: TGTGCCACCAGCAGAGCCGGGACAGCTAATTCACCCCTCCACTTT. Protein: CATSRAGTANSPLHF. The entire variable domain, with the rest obtained from reference TRBV15 and TRBJ1-6, is as follows: DAMVIQNPRYQVTQFGKPVTLSCSQTLNHNVMYWYQQKSSQAPKLLFHYYDKDFNNEADTPDNFQSRRPNTSFCFLDIRSPGLGDTAMYLCATSRAGTANSPLHFGNGTRLTVT.

V is TRBV6-4 and J is TRBJ1-1; D unresolved. Germline assignment: CDR1 MRHNA and CDR2 SNTAGT. V dropped 6 bases and J dropped 7 bases, with 15 bases sitting between them. The CDR3 totals 13 residues. CDR3 region: CASRRPGSSEAFF. CDR3 nucleotide sequence: TGTGCCAGCAGACGCCCTGGGAGCAGTGAAGCTTTCTTT.

The CDR3 region has the DNA TGTGCCAGCAGCTTAGAACTAGCGGGGGGAGCCTTGGGCGAGCAGTACTTC. This codes for CASSLELAGGALGEQYF. This rearrangement joins TRBV7-6 to TRBJ2-7; 12 nucleotides align to TRBD2. The CDR3 contains 17 residues. With V trimmed by 1 base and J by 6 bases, 10 bases remained unmatched. Germline-derived CDR1 and CDR2 are SGHVS and FNYEAQ. The full variable domain, its missing parts supplied by reference TRBV7-6 and TRBJ2-7, is GAGVSQSPRYKVTKRGQDVALRCDPISGHVSLYWYRQALGQGPEFLTYFNYEAQQDKSGLPNDRFSAERPEGSISTLTIQRTEQRDSAMYRCASSLELAGGALGEQYFGPGTRLTVT.

V and J are TRBV5-1 and TRBJ1-3; the D is unclear. V shed 1 base and J shed 0 bases, with 8 bases lying between them. There are 15 residues in the CDR3. Germline assignment: CDR1 SGHRS and CDR2 YFSETQ. The CDR3 here is CASSLPGGSGNTIYF. The CDR3 nucleotides are TGCGCCAGCAGCTTGCCGGGAGGCTCTGGAAACACCATATATTTT.

J is TRBJ2-7 and V is TRBV9; TRBD2 is a possible D gene (6 bases). Trimming took off 0 bases at V and 5 bases at J, with 15 bases between the two ends. Germline V CDR1 and CDR2: SGDLS, YYNGEE. This CDR3 has 15 residues. In DNA, the CDR3 is TGTGCCAGCAGCGTAGACGGAGGGTTAAACAACGAGCAGTACTTC. The encoded protein is CASSVDGGLNNEQYF.

This sequence joins TRBV9 and TRBJ1-1, with a possible D match to TRBD1 (5 bases). The CDR3 sequence is 15 residues long. Between the trimmed V and J ends, which lost 4 bases and 3 bases, there was a span of 16 bases. Per the germline V gene, CDR1 is SGDLS and CDR2 is YYNGEE. DNA of the CDR3: TGTGCCAGCAGCCCCCCTACGGGCAGGGACACTGAAGCTTTCTTT. This translates into CASSPPTGRDTEAFF.